The next 16 T cell receptor beta chains were all read from a single sample in a study of molecular identifiers for immune sequencing clone quantification. TCRdb re-called the PCR reads with MiXCR, one entry per CDR3 protein. Among 45,000 to 55,000 distinct CDR3 sequences listed, just over 35% were seen once. Sequenced input: naive CD8+ T cells from blood, with Jurkat cell RNA spiked in. The subset: FACS-sorted CD8+CD4-CCR7+CD45RA+ naive T cells. Receptor source: a human donor in good health. Some libraries in this study had Jurkat cell RNA spiked in.

As regards this clonotype: The junction departs from the called germline gene at one end, perhaps through a read error. The rearrangement links TRBV7-2 to TRBJ2-1; D unresolved. The CDR3 is 15 residues long. The germline V gene encodes CDR1 SGHTA and CDR2 FQGNSA. For the CDR3, the DNA is TGTGCCAGCAGCTTGGGCAGCAGGTCCTACAATGGGCAGTTCTTC. Its protein is CASSLGSRSYNGQFF.

The CDR3 sequence is CASGTSEGLTGELFF. The CDR3 DNA follows: TGTGCCAGCGGAACCTCGGAGGGTCTCACCGGGGAGCTGTTTTTT. The chain couples TRBV27 to TRBJ2-2; D perhaps matches TRBD2 (6 bases). V dropped 8 bases and J dropped 4 bases, with 17 bases sitting between them. This CDR3 spans 15 amino acids. Germline loops: CDR1 MNHEY, CDR2 SMNVEV (reference sequence).

This clonotype has a handful of counts. The chain joins TRBV19 to TRBJ2-7, with 9 bases that match TRBD1. Trimming removed 3 bases from V and 2 bases from J; junction bases left unmatched: 5. This CDR3 spans 15 amino acids. The V gene's germline CDR1 is LNHDA and CDR2 SQIVND (reference sequence). The chain's CDR3 is CASSIGTGYTYEQYF. The CDR3 region has the DNA TGTGCCAGTAGTATCGGGACAGGGTATACCTACGAGCAGTACTTC.

There are many counts of this clonotype. This chain joins TRBV5-8 and TRBJ2-7; D is undetermined. With 4 bases removed from V and 0 bases from J, the gap between germline ends came to 5 bases. The CDR3 has 12 residues. Germline V gene lookup returns CDR1 SGHTS and CDR2 YDEGEE. The CDR3 sequence: CASSPASYEQYF. In DNA, the CDR3 is TGTGCCAGCAGCCCGGCCTCCTACGAGCAGTACTTC.

The V call is TRBV11-2, the J call TRBJ2-1, with TRBD2 matching 14 bases. The V segment lost 4 bases and the J segment 5 bases; nucleotides outside the gene matches: 10. Germline V gene lookup returns CDR1 SGHAT and CDR2 FQNNGV. This CDR3 is 18 amino acids long. The DNA of the CDR3 is TGTGCCAGCAGCTCGCGGACTAGCGGGAGGATGACGAACAATGAGCAGTTCTTC. Translation: CASSSRTSGRMTNNEQFF.

CDR3 region: CASSSPIEPGGGREQYF. The CDR3 region has the DNA TGTGCCAGCAGCTCGCCTATTGAGCCAGGGGGCGGAAGGGAGCAGTACTTC. The genes are TRBV5-6 and TRBJ2-7; the match to TRBD1 covers 8 bases. The V gene's germline CDR1 is SGHDT and CDR2 YYEEEE. The CDR3 sequence is 17 residues long. V lost 3 bases and J lost 7; bases outside the gene matches: 18.

This clonotype appeared many times. V gene TRBV24-1 combines with J gene TRBJ2-7, with D unresolved. CDR3 size: 10 residues. V lost 3 bases and J 7 bases, leaving 3 bases between the germline ends. Germline V lookup: CDR1 KGHDR, CDR2 SFDVKD. CDR3 in DNA: TGTGCCACCAGTGATAGGGAGCAGTACTTC. Protein sequence: CATSDREQYF.

In this sample, this clonotype turned up a few times. The chain couples TRBV5-5 to TRBJ2-7; D gene uncertain. Per the germline V gene, CDR1 is SGHKS and CDR2 is YYEKEE (reference sequence). The length of the CDR3 is 11 residues. Between the trimmed V and J ends, which lost 3 bases and 2 bases, there was a span of 3 bases. This CDR3 reads CASSSTYEQYF. The CDR3 DNA sequence: TGTGCCAGCAGCTCGACCTACGAGCAGTACTTC.

This clonotype came up a few times. The CDR3 is CASTILHPYQPQHF. CDR3 in DNA: TGTGCCAGCACTATACTGCATCCCTATCAGCCCCAGCATTTT. The chain is built from TRBV19 and TRBJ1-5; D gene unclear. CDR1 is LNHDA, CDR2 SQIVND, per germline (reference sequence). V lost 9 bases and J 5 bases, leaving 17 bases between the germline ends. The CDR3 runs 14 residues.

This clonotype is a singleton in its sample. This could be a read error, since a much larger clone is one nucleotide away. The conserved final phenylalanine or tryptophan is absent from the CDR3, which likely points to a read error. This chain links TRBV7-8 with TRBJ1-5; 7 bases fit TRBD1. The J segment lost 11 bases and the V segment lost 0 bases, leaving 13 bases of the junction unmatched. CDR1 SGHVS and CDR2 FQNEAQ come from the germline V gene. This CDR3 has 16 amino acids. CDR3 coding DNA: TGTGCCAGCAGCTTAGCACCCTCCGACAGGGTGGAGTCCCAGCATATT. Its translation: CASSLAPSDRVESQHI.

Comment on this clonotype: A much larger clone differs by one base, so this may be a read error. The chain employs TRBV4-3 and TRBJ1-1; no firm D call. The CDR3 consists of 12 residues. The germline CDR1 and CDR2 sequences are LGHNA and YSLEER. The CDR3 region has the DNA TGCGCCAACAGCTGGGGAGGCACTGAAGCTTTCTTT. This encodes CANSWGGTEAFF.

This chain uses TRBV5-1 with TRBJ2-7, with D perhaps TRBD2 (5 bases). The germline V gene has CDR1 SGHRS and CDR2 YFSETQ. V lost 0 bases to trimming and J lost 0 bases, with 10 bases between them. This CDR3 has 15 amino acids. This chain's CDR3 is CASSLAPDYSYEQYF. In nucleotides, the CDR3 is TGCGCCAGCAGCTTGGCCCCCGACTACTCCTACGAGCAGTACTTC.

This clonotype was observed many times. V usage is TRBV7-8 and J usage is TRBJ2-3; perhaps TRBD1 as D (5 bases). Trimming shortened V by 1 base and J by 1 base, and 9 bases separated the two germline ends. This CDR3 has 15 amino acids. Germline V gene lookup returns CDR1 SGHVS and CDR2 FQNEAQ. This chain's CDR3 is CASSLGGRGTDTQYF. CDR3 coding DNA: TGTGCCAGCAGCTTAGGTGGCAGGGGCACAGATACGCAGTATTTT.

The chain employs TRBV5-4 and TRBJ1-4; D is undetermined. The CDR3 totals 12 residues. Germline V gene lookup returns CDR1 SGHNT and CDR2 YYREEE (reference sequence). V dropped 7 bases and J dropped 3 bases, with 7 bases sitting between them. In DNA form, the CDR3 reads TGTGCCAGCGGAAGTGCTAATGAAAAACTGTTTTTT. Its protein is CASGSANEKLFF. Drawing the rest from reference TRBV5-4 and TRBJ1-4, the complete variable domain is ETGVTQSPTHLIKTRGQQVTLRCSSQSGHNTVSWYQQALGQGPQFIFQYYREEENGRGNFPPRFSGLQFPNYSSELNVNALELDDSALYLCASGSANEKLFFGSGTQLSVL.

To note about this clonotype: This may be a read error, as it is one base from a much larger clone. V and J are TRBV7-8 and TRBJ2-1; possibly TRBD2 for D (6 bases). Germline V CDR1 and CDR2: SGHVS, FQNEAQ. The CDR3 has 16 residues. Trimming removed 2 bases at V and 2 bases at J, with 13 bases between. CDR3 bases: TGTGCCAGCAGCTTATATTCGGGGGATCCCTACAATGAGCAGTTCTTC. Protein product: CASSLYSGDPYNEQFF.

Turning to this clonotype: Compared with germline, one end of the junction differs, possibly owing to a read error. V is TRBV6-2 or TRBV6-3 and J is TRBJ2-4, with a weak D call TRBD1 (6 bases). Germline CDR1 MNHEY, CDR2 SVGEGT. This CDR3 spans 13 amino acids. The CDR3 protein is CASIGQPSGVKDF. Here the CDR3 DNA reads TGTGCCAGCATAGGACAGCCATCCGGGGTCAAAGACTTC.